This record covers a single T cell receptor (beta chain). RNA, at about 0.5 to 1 ug, was reverse transcribed with random hexamers. With immunoSEQ multiplex PCR, TCR beta CDR3 was amplified across 54 Vbeta and 13 Jbeta. TCRdb reanalysed the immunoSEQ multiplex PCR reads using MiXCR and keeps one entry per CDR3 protein. Here the sample spans fewer than 350,000 distinct CDR3 sequences, 89% being singletons. The multiple sclerosis controls were treatment-naive patients with relapsing-remitting disease that was stable or active. It was negative isolation that provided the CD8+ and CD4+ T cells, whereas TEMRA cells were enriched by FACS. The sample originates from a study of CD8 T cells in Susac syndrome. V trimming: 4 bases; J trimming: 9 bases; junction bases outside the gene matches: 14. Germline V gene data show CDR1 as GTSNPN and CDR2 as SVGIG (reference sequence). The CDR3 consists of 15 residues.

The clonotype originates from a human donor with multiple sclerosis. Sample: CD8+ T cells from PBMCs. The genes are TRBV30 and TRBJ2-1; 8 bases agree with TRBD2. The CDR3 nucleotides are TGTGCCTGGACCTCGGCTATAGACGGGAGGGGTGAGCAGTTCTTC. It specifies CAWTSAIDGRGEQFF.